Listed here are 27 T cell receptor beta chains from one sample, sequenced in a study of OX40 agonist ivuxolimab in advanced cancers. The table came from immunoSEQ multiplex PCR; TCRdb's copy has only in-frame clones and leaves some out. This table holds 70,000 to 90,000 clones, more than 65% found once. Sequenced here: CD4+ or CD8+ T cells sorted from blood, sampled in a trial of the OX40 agonist ivuxolimab. The receptors derive from an adult with an advanced solid tumor such as melanoma, head and neck, liver or kidney cancer.

The chain joins TRBV7-9 to TRBJ2-3; D remains unclear. V was pared by 2 bases and J by 10 bases, with 13 bases between. This CDR3 region has 13 residues. Germline V gives CDR1 SEHNR, CDR2 FQNEAQ (reference sequence). CDR3 nucleotide sequence: TGTGCCAGCAGCTTATTCGAACAAAAGGCGCAGTATTTT. Translated, it gives CASSLFEQKAQYF. The complete variable domain, with remaining parts taken from reference TRBV7-9 and TRBJ2-3, reads DTGVSQNPRHKITKRGQNVTFRCDPISEHNRLYWYRQTLGQGPEFLTYFQNEAQLEKSRLLSDRFSAERPKGSFSTLEIQRTEQGDSAMYLCASSLFEQKAQYFGPGTRLTVL.

This clone was detected only a few times. The chain combines TRBV6-1 with TRBJ1-2, with D uncertain. V lost 9 bases and J lost 4, with 15 bases in between. The CDR3 contains 13 residues. The germline CDR1 and CDR2 sequences are MNHNS and SASEGT. CDR3 protein: CASTKLGSYGYTF. The CDR3 nucleotides are TGTGCCAGTACTAAGCTTGGGAGCTATGGCTACACCTTC.

This chain joins TRBV7-9 and TRBJ1-2; no clear D. The CDR3 loop spans 14 amino acids. From germline, CDR1 is SEHNR and CDR2 FQNEAQ (reference sequence). The V end was cut by 1 base, the J end by 8 bases, with 14 bases between. Written as DNA, the CDR3 is TGTGCCAGCAGCTTAGTCGAGACCCGCAGAGGCTACACCTTC. Translated: CASSLVETRRGYTF.

To note about this clone: An end of the junction differs from the germline gene, which may be a read error. V and J are TRBV7-7 and TRBJ2-7; D is unclear. The CDR3 spans 13 residues. Germline loops: CDR1 SSHAT, CDR2 FNYEAQ (reference sequence). CDR3 region: CASSLVAWHEQYF. As DNA, the CDR3 is TGTGCTAGCAGCTTAGTGGCGTGGCACGAGCAGTACTTC.

The rearrangement links TRBV6-5 to TRBJ1-2; a possible D gene is TRBD1 (5 bases). Trimming stripped 4 bases from V and 5 bases from J, with 14 bases between. Germline V gives CDR1 MNHEY, CDR2 SVGAGI. The CDR3 spans 14 residues. The CDR3 spells CASSWTPGVYGYTF. DNA for the CDR3: TGTGCCAGCAGTTGGACACCGGGGGTATATGGCTACACCTTC.

The V gene is TRBV6-4, the J gene TRBJ1-2; D uncertain. There are 13 residues in the CDR3. Germline loops: CDR1 MRHNA, CDR2 SNTAGT. The V gene lost 5 bases and the J gene lost 4 bases, with 11 bases spanning the gap. For the CDR3, the DNA is TGTGCCAGCAGTCCGGGCCGAAGCTATGGCTACACCTTC. Translation: CASSPGRSYGYTF.

This clone was found a few times. In DNA form, the CDR3 reads TGTGCCACCCACCAGTACGAGCAGTACTTC. This codes for CATHQYEQYF. The chain combines TRBV25-1 with TRBJ2-7; no definite D call. CDR3 length equals 10 residues. Trimming cost V 10 bases and J 4 bases, with 8 bases left between them. Germline CDR1 reads MGHDK; CDR2 reads SYGVNS.

V is TRBV20-1 and J is TRBJ2-5; D gene ambiguous. The J call may be mistaken, given a closer DNA end match to TRBJ2-7. Germline values: CDR1 DFQATT, CDR2 SNEGSKA (reference sequence). CDR3 length: 10 amino acids. The CDR3 sequence is CSARENEQYF. DNA for the CDR3: TGCAGTGCTAGAGAGAACGAGCAGTACTTC.

This chain connects TRBV6-6 to TRBJ2-7; D possibly corresponds to TRBD1 (6 bases). Germline-derived CDR1 and CDR2 are MNHNY and SVGAGI (reference sequence). V was cut by 6 bases and J by 2 bases, with 11 bases left in between. This CDR3 spans 13 amino acids. Here the CDR3 DNA reads TGTGCCAGCAGCGCCGGGACACCCTACGAGCAGTACTTC. Its protein product is CASSAGTPYEQYF.

This clone occurred once. The chain combines TRBV27 with TRBJ2-3; D gene ambiguous. Germline lookup yields CDR1 MNHEY and CDR2 SMNVEV (reference sequence). Trimming cost V 5 bases and J 6 bases, with 12 bases left between them. CDR3 length: 13 amino acids. The CDR3 nucleotides are TGTGCCAGCAGTCTCGTGTCCTCCGATACGCAGTATTTT. Translation gives CASSLVSSDTQYF.

This chain uses TRBV2 with TRBJ2-7; D uncertain. Germline CDR1 is SNHLY and CDR2 is FYNNEI. The CDR3 is 14 residues long. Trimming cost V 3 bases and J 5 bases, with 14 bases left between them. The CDR3 nucleotides read TGTGCCAGCAGTGATTGGGTGCCTGCCAACGAGCAGTACTTC. This translates into CASSDWVPANEQYF. The full variable domain, its missing parts supplied by reference TRBV2 and TRBJ2-7, is EPEVTQTPSHQVTQMGQEVILRCVPISNHLYFYWYRQILGQKVEFLVSFYNNEISEKSEIFDDQFSVERPDGSNFTLKIRSTKLEDSAMYFCASSDWVPANEQYFGPGTRLTVT.

This clone was observed a few times. The chain employs TRBV14 and TRBJ2-1; the match to TRBD2 covers 8 bases. Germline values: CDR1 SGHDN, CDR2 FVKESK. J gave up 2 bases and V 1 base, and 4 bases lay outside the gene matches. This CDR3 comprises 16 residues. The CDR3 DNA sequence: TGTGCCAGCAGCCAAGCACCGACTAGCGCCTACAATGAGCAGTTCTTC. Amino acid sequence: CASSQAPTSAYNEQFF. The complete variable domain, with remaining parts taken from reference TRBV14 and TRBJ2-1, reads EAGVTQFPSHSVIEKGQTVTLRCDPISGHDNLYWYRRVMGKEIKFLLHFVKESKQDESGMPNNRFLAERTGGTYSTLKVQPAELEDSGVYFCASSQAPTSAYNEQFFGPGTRLTVL.

This clone came up a few times. This chain links TRBV19 with TRBJ2-5, with D possibly being TRBD1 (5 bases). V lost 6 bases and J 5 bases, leaving 13 bases between the germline ends. The CDR3 contains 13 residues. CDR1 LNHDA and CDR2 SQIVND come from the germline V gene (reference sequence). The CDR3 nucleotides are TGTGCCAGTAGACCAGGGAACGGGGAGACCCAGTACTTC. Amino acids: CASRPGNGETQYF.

The chain joins TRBV6-6 to TRBJ1-2; 10 bases map to TRBD1. V gave up 2 bases and J gave up 4 bases; unmatched junction bases: 7. There are 16 residues in the CDR3. Germline V gives CDR1 MNHNY, CDR2 SVGAGI (reference sequence). The CDR3 sequence: CASSYAPGTGAYGYTF. The CDR3 DNA sequence: TGTGCCAGCAGTTACGCCCCCGGGACAGGGGCCTATGGCTACACCTTC.

The chain employs TRBV13 and TRBJ2-6; D not resolved. The CDR3 is 15 residues long. Trimming removed 2 bases at V and 0 bases at J, with 5 bases between. Per the germline V gene, CDR1 is PRHDT and CDR2 is FYEKMQ (reference sequence). CDR3 DNA sequence: TGTGCCAGCAGCTTACGAACCTCTGGGGCCAACGTCCTGACTTTC. Translating gives CASSLRTSGANVLTF.

The CDR3 DNA sequence: TGTGCCAGCAGCTTAGGAGGAGGCAGAGACACCGGGGAGCTGTTTTTT. This sequence encodes CASSLGGGRDTGELFF. The rearrangement uses TRBV11-2 and TRBJ2-2; the D gene is possibly TRBD2 (5 bases). From germline, CDR1 is SGHAT and CDR2 FQNNGV. V lost 1 base and J lost 3, with 12 bases in between. This CDR3 has 16 residues.

This clone occurred a few times. The J gene is TRBJ1-1, the V gene TRBV5-1; tentatively, D is TRBD1 (5 bases). With 0 bases removed from V and 3 bases from J, the gap between germline ends came to 12 bases. CDR3 length equals 15 residues. The germline V gene has CDR1 SGHRS and CDR2 YFSETQ. In DNA, the CDR3 is TGCGCCAGCAGCTTGGCAGTCGGGGGAGACACTGAAGCTTTCTTT. This gives the protein CASSLAVGGDTEAFF.

This chain joins TRBV9 and TRBJ2-2, with a tentative D call TRBD1 (6 bases). The CDR3 is 15 residues long. Germline V lookup: CDR1 SGDLS, CDR2 YYNGEE. The germline V and J ends were trimmed by 4 bases and 5 bases, with 15 bases remaining between them. The CDR3 loop reads CASSPKNRDTGELFF. CDR3 coding DNA: TGTGCCAGCAGCCCAAAGAACAGGGATACCGGGGAGCTGTTTTTT.

The chain has TRBV11-3 and TRBJ1-1; D unresolved. Germline assignment: CDR1 SGHNT and CDR2 YENEEA. Trimming shortened V by 0 bases and J by 4 bases, and 3 bases separated the two germline ends. This CDR3 is built from 12 residues. The CDR3 nucleotides are TGTGCCAGCAGCTTAGATCTCACTGAAGCTTTCTTT. Encoded protein: CASSLDLTEAFF.

This chain uses TRBV15 with TRBJ2-1; D is tentatively TRBD1 or TRBD2 (6 bases each). V lost 8 bases to trimming and J lost 2 bases, with 19 bases between them. From germline, CDR1 is LNHNV and CDR2 YYDKDF (reference sequence). This CDR3 is built from 16 residues. CDR3 nucleotide sequence: TGTGCCACCGGCCCTAGGTCCGGGGGCACCTACAATGAGCAGTTCTTC. This translates into CATGPRSGGTYNEQFF.

The chain links TRBV7-2 to TRBJ1-1, with 7 nucleotides matching TRBD1. Germline V gives CDR1 SGHTA, CDR2 FQGNSA. CDR3 length equals 14 residues. V lost 4 bases, J lost 5 bases, and 7 bases stayed unmatched. The CDR3 DNA reads as TGTGCCAGCAGCTCCCCGACAGGGTGGACTGAAGCTTTCTTT. Translating it yields CASSSPTGWTEAFF.

The CDR3 bases are TGCAGCGTTGAACTCGAGACAGAAGAAGTGGCCACCTTC. This codes for CSVELETEEVATF. The V and J genes are TRBV29-1 and TRBJ1-2; weak D call: TRBD1 (5 bases). Germline V gene sequence: CDR1 SQVTM, CDR2 ANQGSEA. The CDR3 length is 13 residues. Trimming stripped 2 bases from V and 13 bases from J, with 20 bases between.

The genes are TRBV5-1 and TRBJ2-1; a weak D match, TRBD2 (5 bases). Germline V gene sequence: CDR1 SGHRS, CDR2 YFSETQ. The ends were cut back, 1 base at V and 6 bases at J, with 14 bases in the middle. The CDR3 is 15 residues long. The CDR3: CASSLPQSRGNEQFF. Written as DNA, the CDR3 is TGCGCCAGCAGCTTGCCCCAATCACGGGGCAATGAGCAGTTCTTC.

The rearrangement links TRBV5-1 to TRBJ2-1; D is possibly TRBD1 (5 bases). The CDR3 is made up of 14 amino acids. Germline V gene sequence: CDR1 SGHRS, CDR2 YFSETQ. V was cut by 0 bases and J by 5 bases, with 9 bases left in between. CDR3 DNA sequence: TGCGCCAGCAGCTTGGGCTGGGGCGACAATGAGCAGTTCTTC. It translates to CASSLGWGDNEQFF. Based on the CDR3 plus reference TRBV5-1 and TRBJ2-1, the full variable domain is KAGVTQTPRYLIKTRGQQVTLSCSPISGHRSVSWYQQTPGQGLQFLFEYFSETQRNKGNFPGRFSGRQFSNSRSEMNVSTLELGDSALYLCASSLGWGDNEQFFGPGTRLTVL.

The chain carries TRBV21-1 and TRBJ2-1; the DNA was not compared with TRBD2, the D call given in the table. TRBV21-1 is recorded as a pseudogene. CDR3 size: 21 residues. The CDR3 spells CASSKKGGVGRTRISYNEQFF. In DNA form, the CDR3 reads TGTGCCAGCAGCAAAAAGGGCGGGGTGGGTAGAACGCGTATCTCCTACAATGAGCAGTTCTTC.

The chain employs TRBV28 and TRBJ1-2; TRBD1 matches 9 bases. CDR3 length equals 15 residues. Trimming cost V 5 bases and J 5 bases; bases outside gene matches: 9. The germline V gene has CDR1 MDHEN and CDR2 SYDVKM. The CDR3 DNA reads as TGTGCCAGCAGTCCTGCGGGACAGGGTTTTTATGGCTACACCTTC. This gives the protein CASSPAGQGFYGYTF.

This chain links TRBV2 with TRBJ2-6; D gene unclear. Trimming cost V 4 bases and J 5 bases, with 15 bases left between them. Germline V gives CDR1 SNHLY, CDR2 FYNNEI. This CDR3 is 16 amino acids long. As DNA, the CDR3 is TGTGCCAGCAGTGCGACCCTATTTATGAGGGCCAACGTCCTGACTTTC. Encoded protein: CASSATLFMRANVLTF.